This T cell receptor (beta chain) appears in the sequencing data of a study of blood T cell repertoires in COVID-19. The authors' processing: Estimated nucleated cell counts came from reference gene primer amplification. Produced via immunoSEQ multiplex PCR; TCRdb's table is partial and in-frame only. V and J calls and clone size are copied from that table; D and trimming were computed from the DNA. Found here are under 75,000 clones, roughly 88% of them singletons; the top ten hold less than 2.5%. This receptor was obtained from a human donor in a cohort sampled during active COVID-19. The sample was peripheral blood.

The DNA for the CDR3 is TGTGCCACCTCTGGGACAGGGGGCCCAGAGACCCAGTACTTC. Its protein product is CATSGTGGPETQYF. V is TRBV24-1 and J is TRBJ2-5, with 12 bases identical to TRBD1. Germline V gene data show CDR1 as KGHDR and CDR2 as SFDVKD. The ends lost 9 bases at V and 4 bases at J; junction bases unmatched: 5. The CDR3 totals 14 residues.